One sample yielded the 23 T cell receptor beta chains listed below, sequenced in a study of shared clonotypes between healthy human individuals. Produced via immunoSEQ multiplex PCR; TCRdb's table is partial and in-frame only. The table records 800,000 to 1,200,000 clones, about 80% of them present only once. The sample was memory CD4+ T cells from PBMCs. Specified subset: CD45RA-negative fraction. These receptors were collected from a man younger than 30 in good health. Some clones in this sample may be carry-over from other donors' samples.

Worth noting for this clone: This sample also contains other DNA sequences that code for the same CDR3. The J gene is TRBJ2-1, the V gene TRBV28; D is undetermined. The CDR3 covers 13 residues. Between the trimmed V and J ends, which lost 8 bases and 0 bases, there was a span of 8 bases. Germline V lookup: CDR1 MDHEN, CDR2 SYDVKM. This chain's CDR3 is CASGGSSYNEQFF. CDR3 sequence (DNA): TGTGCCAGCGGCGGTAGCTCCTACAATGAGCAGTTCTTC.

The chain is built from TRBV15 and TRBJ2-5, with 15 bases fitting TRBD2. Trimming at V came to 0 bases and at J to 5 bases, leaving 10 bases not matched to a gene. From germline, CDR1 is LNHNV and CDR2 YYDKDF (reference sequence). This CDR3 spans 19 amino acids. The DNA of the CDR3 is TGTGCCACCAGCAGAGATTTAGGGACTAGCGGGAGGCGTTGGGAGACCCAGTACTTC. This encodes CATSRDLGTSGRRWETQYF.

CDR3 sequence: CASSGFSGNTIYF. The CDR3 DNA sequence: TGTGCCAGCAGTGGGTTCTCTGGAAACACCATATATTTT. The genes are TRBV6-6 and TRBJ1-3; no firm D call. With 5 bases removed from V and 0 bases from J, the gap between germline ends came to 5 bases. The CDR3 has 13 residues. Germline loops: CDR1 MNHNY, CDR2 SVGAGI (reference sequence).

About this clone itself: At one end the junction does not follow the germline gene, possibly because of a read error. V gene TRBV7-6 combines with J gene TRBJ2-5; possible D gene TRBD2, 5 bases. The germline CDR1 and CDR2 sequences are SGHVS and FNYEAQ. The CDR3 extends over 15 amino acids. The CDR3 loop reads CASSLAAGPQETQYF. CDR3 nucleotides: TGTGCCAGCAGCCTAGCCGCAGGACCGCAAGAGACCCAGTACTTC.

This clone came up many times. The V gene is TRBV28, the J gene TRBJ2-7, with 10 bases that match TRBD1. The CDR3 consists of 15 residues. V lost 5 bases and J lost 6; bases outside the gene matches: 10. Germline CDR1 is MDHEN and CDR2 is SYDVKM. This chain's CDR3 is CASSRRTGGAPEQYF. In DNA form, the CDR3 reads TGTGCCAGCAGTCGAAGGACAGGGGGAGCCCCCGAGCAGTACTTC.

This clone was counted a single time. V usage is TRBV10-3 and J usage is TRBJ2-5; a possible D gene is TRBD2 (6 bases). V was shortened by 4 bases and J by 4 bases, with 19 bases between the two germline ends. From germline, CDR1 is ENHRY and CDR2 SYGVKD. The CDR3 spans 16 residues. The CDR3 loop is CAISVSSGTGIETQYF. DNA for the CDR3: TGTGCCATCAGTGTGAGTAGCGGAACAGGAATAGAGACCCAGTACTTC.

The chain uses TRBV18 and TRBJ2-3, with TRBD2 matching 7 bases. The CDR3 length is 15 residues. Germline V CDR1 and CDR2: KGHSH, LQKENI. J lost 4 bases, V lost 6 bases, and 10 bases had no gene match. CDR3 sequence: CASSLAGATADTQYF. CDR3 nucleotides: TGTGCCAGCTCCTTGGCGGGAGCAACCGCAGATACGCAGTATTTT.

On this clone itself: The same CDR3 also results from other DNA sequences found in this sample. V is TRBV5-1 and J is TRBJ2-7; D remains unclear. This CDR3 spans 15 amino acids. V gave up 0 bases and J gave up 0 bases, with 10 bases separating them. CDR1 and CDR2 (germline): SGHRS, YFSETQ. The CDR3 DNA sequence: TGCGCCAGCAGCTTGGATGGCGGACCCTCCTACGAGCAGTACTTC. Its translation: CASSLDGGPSYEQYF.

This clone has a single count. The CDR3 nucleotides are TGTGCCAGCAGCGCACTCCCAACGGGCGGCTACACCTTC. Amino acids: CASSALPTGGYTF. V and J are TRBV9 and TRBJ1-2; D not certain. V lost 3 bases to trimming and J lost 8 bases, with 14 bases between them. The V gene's germline CDR1 is SGDLS and CDR2 YYNGEE. The CDR3 spans 13 residues.

The V and J genes are TRBV5-4 and TRBJ1-2; 7 bases line up with TRBD1. Germline CDR1 and CDR2: SGHNT and YYREEE (reference sequence). CDR3 length equals 15 residues. The V and J ends lost 4 bases and 2 bases, in that order; junction bases with no gene match: 8. The CDR3 protein is CASSPATQGNYGYTF. CDR3 nucleotide sequence: TGTGCCAGCAGCCCGGCGACACAGGGGAACTATGGCTACACCTTC.

For this clone: A far larger clone differs by one base, so this is likely a read error. The V and J genes are TRBV20-1 and TRBJ2-3; D gene uncertain. Trimming cost V 5 bases and J 2 bases, with 5 bases left between them. The length of the CDR3 is 11 residues. Germline V gives CDR1 DFQATT, CDR2 SNEGSKA (reference sequence). CDR3 nucleotides: TGCAGTGCTGGGGACACAGATACGCAGTATTTT. This gives the protein CSAGDTDTQYF.

This chain joins TRBV10-2 and TRBJ2-3, with D unclear. This CDR3 has 17 amino acids. Trimming took 2 bases from V and 0 from J, leaving 15 bases between them. CDR1 is WSHSY and CDR2 is SAAADI in the germline V gene. The CDR3 is CASSEPRWAPSTDTQYF. For the CDR3, the DNA is TGCGCCAGCAGTGAGCCCCGTTGGGCTCCTAGCACAGATACGCAGTATTTT.

This clone was observed a single time. Its ends do not fully match the called genes, so a read error is possible. The chain is built from TRBV7-2 and TRBJ2-7; D remains unclear. This CDR3 comprises 15 residues. Germline V gene sequence: CDR1 SGHTA, CDR2 FQGNSA. The CDR3 DNA reads TGTGCCAGTAGCTTGGGCCCCTCTAGCTCCTACGAGCAGTACTTC. It translates to CASSLGPSSSYEQYF.

The J gene is TRBJ2-3, the V gene TRBV9; D is possibly TRBD1 or TRBD2 (5 bases each). The CDR3 runs 15 residues. The germline V gene encodes CDR1 SGDLS and CDR2 YYNGEE. V was cut by 1 base and J by 2 bases, with 11 bases left in between. The CDR3 spells CASSVRGDITDTQYF. The CDR3 nucleotides are TGTGCCAGCAGCGTAAGAGGGGATATCACAGATACGCAGTATTTT.

The chain has TRBV18 and TRBJ1-2; D is perhaps TRBD1 (5 bases). CDR3 size: 15 residues. The germline CDR1 and CDR2 sequences are KGHSH and LQKENI. Trimming stripped 3 bases from V and 2 bases from J, with 13 bases between. The DNA of the CDR3 is TGTGCCAGCTCACCTTTAGGGGAAGACAACTATGGCTACACCTTC. Amino acids: CASSPLGEDNYGYTF.

This clone was seen only a few times. The CDR3 loop is CASSPEMGRGEKLFF. CDR3 DNA sequence: TGTGCCAGCAGCCCAGAGATGGGCAGGGGTGAAAAACTGTTTTTT. V and J are TRBV9 and TRBJ1-4; D may be TRBD1 (6 bases). The CDR3 totals 15 residues. Germline values: CDR1 SGDLS, CDR2 YYNGEE. Between the trimmed V and J ends, which lost 4 bases and 7 bases, there was a span of 17 bases.

V is TRBV4-2 and J is TRBJ2-5; unclear D gene. The CDR3 contains 12 residues. The V end lost 6 bases, the J end lost 4 bases, and 9 bases lay between the germline ends. Germline assignment: CDR1 LGHNA and CDR2 YNFKEQ. DNA of the CDR3: TGTGCCAGCAGAGATGGAACAGAGACCCAGTACTTC. The encoded protein is CASRDGTETQYF.

The chain recombines TRBV11-3 with TRBJ1-1; D is unresolved. This CDR3 contains 13 residues. V dropped 2 bases and J dropped 4 bases, with 8 bases sitting between them. CDR1 is SGHNT and CDR2 is YENEEA in the germline V gene. The CDR3 sequence is CASSLSRSTEAFF. The CDR3 DNA reads as TGTGCCAGCAGCTTAAGTCGTAGCACTGAAGCTTTCTTT.

The chain uses TRBV7-9 and TRBJ2-3; the D gene is possibly TRBD1 (6 bases). The V gene's germline CDR1 is SEHNR and CDR2 FQNEAQ (reference sequence). The CDR3 is made up of 17 amino acids. V was clipped by 6 bases and J by 3 bases, with 22 bases between them. The chain's CDR3 is CASRPNMRGKRTDTQYF. As DNA, the CDR3 is TGTGCCAGCAGGCCTAATATGAGGGGGAAGAGGACAGATACGCAGTATTTT.

The V and J genes are TRBV28 and TRBJ2-4; D gene unclear. This CDR3 region has 15 residues. The germline gives CDR1 MDHEN, CDR2 SYDVKM. The V end was cut by 6 bases, the J end by 2 bases, with 14 bases between. CDR3 in amino acids: CASSPLVVTKNIQYF. The DNA of the CDR3 is TGTGCCAGCAGCCCCCTAGTGGTGACCAAAAACATTCAGTACTTC.

The chain links TRBV29-1 to TRBJ2-2, with D possibly TRBD2 on 5 matching bases. This CDR3 contains 16 residues. CDR1 is SQVTM, CDR2 ANQGSEA, per germline. Trimming took off 4 bases at V and 0 bases at J, with 15 bases between the two ends. This CDR3 reads CSVGGERTSNTGELFF. CDR3 coding DNA: TGCAGCGTTGGGGGTGAGCGGACCTCGAACACCGGGGAGCTGTTTTTT.

V gene TRBV6-6 combines with J gene TRBJ2-5, with 8 nucleotides matching TRBD1. CDR3 size: 13 residues. Germline loops: CDR1 MNHNY, CDR2 SVGAGI (reference sequence). Trimming at V came to 6 bases and at J to 4 bases, leaving 4 bases not matched to a gene. CDR3: CASRGQGAETQYF. The DNA for the CDR3 is TGTGCCAGCAGAGGACAGGGAGCAGAGACCCAGTACTTC.

The chain has TRBV28 and TRBJ2-1, with 10 bases fitting TRBD2. V dropped 6 bases and J dropped 9; count of bases not matched to a gene: 20. The germline gives CDR1 MDHEN, CDR2 SYDVKM. This CDR3 has 18 residues. The CDR3 nucleotides read TGTGCCAGCAGCTCCCGGACTAGCGGACGCGCGGGGGCACGTGAGCAGTTCTTC. Translation gives CASSSRTSGRAGAREQFF.